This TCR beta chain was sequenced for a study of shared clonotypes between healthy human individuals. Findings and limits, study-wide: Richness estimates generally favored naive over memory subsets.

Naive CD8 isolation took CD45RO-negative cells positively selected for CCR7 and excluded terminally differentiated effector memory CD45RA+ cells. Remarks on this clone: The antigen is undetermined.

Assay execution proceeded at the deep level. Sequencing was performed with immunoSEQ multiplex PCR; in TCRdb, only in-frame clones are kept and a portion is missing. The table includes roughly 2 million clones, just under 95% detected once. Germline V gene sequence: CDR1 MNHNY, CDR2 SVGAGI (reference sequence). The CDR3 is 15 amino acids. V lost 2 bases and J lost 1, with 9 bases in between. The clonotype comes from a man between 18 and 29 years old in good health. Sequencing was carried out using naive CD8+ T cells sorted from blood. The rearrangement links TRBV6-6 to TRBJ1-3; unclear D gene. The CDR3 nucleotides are TGTGCCAGCAGTTACGACGGGTCTTCTGGAAACACCATATATTTT. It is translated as CASSYDGSSGNTIYF.